These 11 T cell receptor beta chains came from one sample sequenced in a study of cytomegalovirus exposure and HLA in healthy donors. 13 Jbeta primers and 60 Vbeta primers were used for the PCR. The method was immunoSEQ multiplex PCR; TCRdb's version includes in-frame clones alone and lacks a portion of them. Of approximately 120,000 clones listed, 69% are singletons. Sequenced: PBMCs. Receptors originate from a woman aged 70-85 years in good health and CMV-seropositive.

The chain links TRBV6-1 to TRBJ2-3, with D maybe TRBD1 (6 bases). In germline, CDR1 is MNHNS, CDR2 SASEGT. Trimming stripped 8 bases from V and 5 bases from J, with 11 bases between. The CDR3 extends over 12 amino acids. The CDR3 region has the DNA TGTGCCAGCCTCAAAGGGGGAGATACGCAGTATTTT. Translating gives CASLKGGDTQYF.

Notes on this clone: In the same sample, other DNA sequences code for this CDR3. The gene calls are TRBV30 and TRBJ1-2; the match to TRBD1 covers 9 bases. The CDR3 length is 14 residues. CDR1 and CDR2 (germline): GTSNPN, SVGIG (reference sequence). V lost 4 bases and J lost 1; bases outside the gene matches: 4. This CDR3 is CAWNGQGNNYGYTF. The CDR3 DNA sequence: TGTGCCTGGAACGGACAGGGGAATAACTATGGCTACACCTTC.

This clone turned up a few times. J is TRBJ1-1 and V is TRBV4-3; TRBD1 is a possible D gene (5 bases). V dropped 3 bases and J dropped 2 bases, with 10 bases sitting between them. This CDR3 is 14 amino acids long. Germline CDR1 reads LGHNA; CDR2 reads YSLEER. CDR3 bases: TGCGCCAGCAGCCATCTTGACAGTAACACTGAAGCTTTCTTT. As protein: CASSHLDSNTEAFF.

The V and J genes are TRBV19 and TRBJ2-1; possibly TRBD2 for D (5 bases). The germline V and J ends were trimmed by 1 base and 14 bases, with 12 bases remaining between them. From germline, CDR1 is LNHDA and CDR2 SQIVND (reference sequence). CDR3 length: 12 amino acids. Written as DNA, the CDR3 is TGTGCCAGTAGTATAGGAGGGCAGCCCAAGTTCTTC. It codes for CASSIGGQPKFF. The variable domain in full, completed from reference TRBV19 and TRBJ2-1, reads DGGITQSPKYLFRKEGQNVTLSCEQNLNHDAMYWYRQDPGQGLRLIYYSQIVNDFQKGDIAEGYSVSREKKESFPLTVTSAQKNPTAFYLCASSIGGQPKFFGPGTRLTVL.

Written as DNA, the CDR3 is TGTGCTAGTGGTTTGGACGACAGGGGGCTCGACTATGGCTACACCTTC. This translates into CASGLDDRGLDYGYTF. The chain joins TRBV12-5 to TRBJ1-2, with 10 bases matching TRBD1. Germline CDR1 reads LGHNT; CDR2 reads FRNRAP. The V segment lost 1 base and the J segment 3 bases; nucleotides outside the gene matches: 5. There are 16 residues in the CDR3.

Here the CDR3 reads CAISEDRQDEQYF. CDR3 bases: TGTGCCATCAGTGAGGACAGGCAAGACGAGCAGTACTTC. The chain is built from TRBV10-3 and TRBJ2-7, with a weak D call TRBD1 (6 bases). This CDR3 contains 13 residues. Germline CDR1 ENHRY, CDR2 SYGVKD. Deletions cut 2 bases from V and 5 bases from J, with 10 bases between.

The rearrangement uses TRBV5-1 and TRBJ1-2, with a tentative D call TRBD1 (6 bases). Trimming removed 5 bases at V and 8 bases at J, with 16 bases between. Germline lookup yields CDR1 SGHRS and CDR2 YFSETQ. The CDR3 has 13 residues. The CDR3 region is CASRNNRESGYTF. DNA of the CDR3: TGCGCCAGCAGAAACAACAGGGAAAGCGGCTACACCTTC.

The chain carries TRBV20-1 and TRBJ1-1, with D unclear. Trimming took off 5 bases at V and 3 bases at J, with 4 bases between the two ends. Per germline, CDR1 DFQATT and CDR2 SNEGSKA (reference sequence). CDR3 size: 10 residues. CDR3 amino acids: CSAPDTEAFF. CDR3 sequence (DNA): TGCAGTGCTCCGGACACTGAAGCTTTCTTT.

The V gene is TRBV29-1, the J gene TRBJ2-7; D is unresolved. CDR3 size: 11 residues. From germline, CDR1 is SQVTM and CDR2 ANQGSEA. The V gene lost 7 bases and the J gene lost 0 bases, with 7 bases spanning the gap. As DNA, the CDR3 is TGCAGCGGCGGAAACTCCTACGAGCAGTACTTC. This encodes CSGGNSYEQYF.

The CDR3: CASSGRLGLEGEVQFF. In DNA form, the CDR3 reads TGTGCCAGCAGCGGGCGTCTTGGACTAGAGGGTGAGGTGCAGTTCTTC. The chain links TRBV14 to TRBJ2-1; 7 bases line up with TRBD2. The CDR3 is made up of 16 amino acids. The V gene end was trimmed by 5 bases and the J gene end by 12 bases; junction bases not matched to a gene: 19. Germline values: CDR1 SGHDN, CDR2 FVKESK.

CDR3 bases: TGTGCCATCAGTGAACCGGGACAGGGGGCGGGGCAGCCCCAGCATTTT. This gives the protein CAISEPGQGAGQPQHF. The chain employs TRBV10-3 and TRBJ1-5; 12 nucleotides match TRBD1. This CDR3 is built from 16 residues. V lost 3 bases, J lost 7 bases, and 7 bases stayed unmatched. CDR1 and CDR2 from the germline V gene are ENHRY and SYGVKD.